The rows below give T cell receptor beta chains drawn from one sample of a study of T cells in localized non-small cell lung cancer. Libraries were prepared by immunoSEQ multiplex PCR; TCRdb keeps only in-frame clonotypes and omits some of them. The sample holds 23,000 or so clones; roughly 84% are singletons and the top ten take about 4.4%. The sequencing here drew on PBMCs, taken before any cancer treatment. The receptors shown here come from a man aged 35-69 years with stage II lung adenocarcinoma. Both conserved end residues are part of each CDR3. Fields, in order: clone size, J gene, D gene, V gene, CDR3 protein. The D gene is left open where the match is weak. The size field is filled for only some rows; it gives once, few, many or a size class.

>NA|TRBJ2-5|NA|TRBV9
CASSVGLDPLGETQYF
>NA|TRBJ1-2|NA|TRBV6-5
CASSYEVFGSRGYTF
>NA|TRBJ1-5|TRBD1|TRBV5-1
CASTPGTGGDQPQHF
>NA|TRBJ1-2|NA|TRBV15
CATSSDRSYTANYGYTF
>NA|TRBJ2-3|TRBD2|TRBV27
CASSLLAGGPGTDTQYF
>NA|TRBJ1-1|TRBD1|TRBV11-3
CASSWRQGNTEAFF
>NA|TRBJ2-7|NA|TRBV6-5
CASSYSRTATYEQYF
>NA|TRBJ2-2|NA|TRBV11-2
CASSSGQSANTGELFF
>NA|TRBJ2-7|NA|TRBV11-2
CASSLAGTYSYEQYF
>NA|TRBJ2-2|NA|TRBV10-3
CANQQGWNTGELFF
>NA|TRBJ2-3|TRBD2|TRBV19
CATAWTSGADTQYF
>NA|TRBJ1-1|NA|TRBV6-5
CASSIHNRVGTEAFF
>NA|TRBJ1-5|NA|TRBV19
CASSRTPENQPQHF
>few|TRBJ1-2|NA|TRBV21-1
CASSKAPGPRNGYTF
>once|TRBJ2-1|TRBD1|TRBV5-4
CASSLVGRTGGTDEQFF
>once|TRBJ2-5|NA|TRBV25-1
CASRGETQYF
>NA|TRBJ2-6|NA|TRBV10-2
CASRRAGANVLTF
>NA|TRBJ2-3|NA|TRBV19
CASSVQAPDTQYF
>once|TRBJ2-3|NA|TRBV19
CASSIGGLTSTDTQYF
>NA|TRBJ2-1|NA|TRBV7-2
CASSAFLAEQFF
>NA|TRBJ1-4|NA|TRBV19
CASSIGGGQQKKLFF
>NA|TRBJ2-5|NA|TRBV5-6
CASSFYVQARAETQYF
>NA|TRBJ2-1|TRBD2|TRBV5-1
CASMVAGGSYNEQFF
>NA|TRBJ1-2|NA|TRBV11-2
CASSLDNYGYTF
>once|TRBJ1-5|TRBD1|TRBV6-6
CASSLQGQGQPQHF
>NA|TRBJ2-5|NA|TRBV27
CASSLLVGETQYF
>NA|TRBJ1-6|TRBD1|TRBV10-3
CAIRPGTGNNSPLHF
>NA|TRBJ2-5|NA|TRBV11-2
CASSFGETQYF
>NA|TRBJ2-3|NA|TRBV9
CASSDRDGLRTDTQYF
>NA|TRBJ2-2|TRBD1|TRBV27
CASRKHPGTGAIGELFF
>NA|TRBJ2-1|TRBD2|TRBV27
CASSTLASGRNEQFF
>NA|TRBJ2-3|TRBD2|TRBV19
CASRRTSGATDTQYF
>NA|TRBJ1-1|NA|TRBV6-5
CASSQRRVGTEAFF
>NA|TRBJ1-1|NA|TRBV10-3
CAIGRGAQGAEAFF
>NA|TRBJ2-1|NA|TRBV14
CASSPARSVLYNEQFF